This passage covers 11 T cell receptor beta chains from one sample sequenced in a study of T cell clonality in common variable immunodeficiency. Method: immunoSEQ multiplex PCR; TCRdb's copy keeps in-frame clones and lacks some. Altogether more than 35,000 clones were found in the sample, and no singletons occur. The sample comprised peripheral blood mononuclear cells. Receptor source: a person aged 18 to 69 in good health.

This clone showed up many times. The CDR3 region is CASTPRRLTGELFF. Partial CDR3 DNA: TGTGCCAGCACCCCTCGAAGGCTCACCGGGGAG. J is TRBJ2-2 and V is TRBV28, with no clear D. The missing CDR3 end, 3 residues past where the read stops, is filled in from the germline J gene. The CDR3 consists of 14 residues. In germline, CDR1 is MDHEN, CDR2 SYDVKM. V was pared by 7 bases and J by 4 bases, with 13 bases between.

At least ten counts were recorded for this clone. The read comes to an end 3 residues before the CDR3 does, leaving the germline J gene to fill in the end. This chain joins TRBV5-1 and TRBJ1-1; the D is unclear. Trimming took off 4 bases at V and 0 bases at J, with 7 bases between the two ends. The CDR3 runs to 13 residues. Germline V CDR1 and CDR2: SGHRS, YFSETQ. The chain's CDR3 is CASSGGLNTEAFF. CDR3 DNA, as far as it was read: TGCGCCAGCAGCGGCGGATTGAACACTGAA. The full variable domain, rest sourced from reference TRBV5-1 and TRBJ1-1, is KAGVTQTPRYLIKTRGQQVTLSCSPISGHRSVSWYQQTPGQGLQFLFEYFSETQRNKGNFPGRFSGRQFSNSRSEMNVSTLELGDSALYLCASSGGLNTEAFFGQGTRLTVV.

There are many counts of this clone. Read sequence stops 3 residues before the CDR3 end, and the germline J gene provides the missing end. The rearrangement links TRBV6-1 to TRBJ1-1; D may be TRBD1 (5 bases). The CDR3 loop spans 13 amino acids. The V gene lost 1 base and the J gene lost 3 bases, with 6 bases spanning the gap. Germline V gene data show CDR1 as MNHNS and CDR2 as SASEGT. CDR3: CASSEGGDTEAFF. The sequenced part of the CDR3 DNA is TGTGCCAGCAGTGAAGGGGGCGACACTGAA.

This clone was observed many times. The CDR3 goes on 3 residues after the read ends, and that part is filled in from the germline J gene. J is TRBJ2-7 and V is TRBV27; D is unresolved. The V end was cut by 3 bases, the J end by 3 bases, with 9 bases between. The CDR3 length is 13 residues. CDR1 is MNHEY, CDR2 SMNVEV, per germline (reference sequence). CDR3 sequence: CASSLTTDYEQYF. The DNA read from the CDR3 is TGTGCCAGCAGTTTGACAACCGACTACGAG.

Concerning this clone itself: The sequenced fragment ends 3 residues before the CDR3 boundary, so the rest is inferred from the germline J gene. V and J are TRBV2 and TRBJ2-2, with 8 bases identical to TRBD1. The germline gives CDR1 SNHLY, CDR2 FYNNEI. Trimming cost V 6 bases and J 4 bases; bases outside gene matches: 7. The CDR3 extends over 15 amino acids. Here the CDR3 reads CASRDGTGPTGELFF. The sequenced part of the CDR3 DNA is TGTGCCAGCAGGGACGGGACAGGCCCCACCGGGGAG.

This clone was picked up many times. CDR3 DNA (partial): TGTGCCAGCAGTGGTCAATTTCAGGGTGAG. Translated, it gives CASSGQFQGE. The entire CDR3 is CASSGQFQGEQFF. This chain connects TRBV2 to TRBJ2-1, with a tentative D call TRBD1 (5 bases). The sequence runs out 3 residues before the end of the CDR3; the remainder is reconstructed from the germline J gene. This CDR3 region has 13 residues. Germline CDR1 and CDR2: SNHLY and FYNNEI. The V and J ends lost 4 bases and 9 bases respectively, with 13 bases between them.

This clone was observed many times. The DNA ends 3 residues before the CDR3 does, and the rest of the CDR3 is filled in from the germline J gene. This same CDR3 is encoded by further DNA sequences in the sample. V is TRBV10-3 and J is TRBJ1-2; 8 positions agree with TRBD1. This CDR3 region has 15 residues. With 0 bases clipped from V and 2 bases from J, the junction kept 2 bases outside the gene matches. Germline CDR1 ENHRY, CDR2 SYGVKD. The sequenced CDR3 bases are TGTGCCATCAGTGAGTCATGGGACAGGAACTATGGC. Translating it yields CAISESWDRNYG. The full-length CDR3 reads as CAISESWDRNYGYTF.

This clone was picked up many times. The read ends 3 residues shy of where the CDR3 ends; the end is completed using the germline J gene. The chain joins TRBV29-1 to TRBJ2-7; 7 nucleotides match TRBD1. The trim removed 4 bases at V and 5 bases at J, leaving 8 bases unmatched. The CDR3 contains 13 residues. The germline gives CDR1 SQVTM, CDR2 ANQGSEA. CDR3 DNA, as far as it was read: TGCAGCGTTGGGGGCAGGGGGTTGCACGAG. Translated, it gives CSVGGRGLHE. The entire CDR3 sequence reads CSVGGRGLHEQYF.

This clone occurred many times. The sequenced fragment ends 3 residues before the CDR3 boundary, so the rest is inferred from the germline J gene. This chain links TRBV6-2 or TRBV6-3 with TRBJ2-7; a possible D gene is TRBD1 (6 bases). The CDR3 is 14 residues long. V lost 0 bases, J lost 3 bases, and 9 bases lay in between. In germline, CDR1 is MNHEY, CDR2 SVGEGT. CDR3 amino acids: CASSYSMDSYEQYF. The covered CDR3 bases are TGTGCCAGCAGTTACTCGATGGACAGCTACGAG.

Many counts were recorded for this clone. The CDR3 extends 3 residues past the end of the read, so its final part is completed from the germline J gene. This chain uses TRBV28 with TRBJ2-7; perhaps D is TRBD1 or TRBD2 (5 bases each). The ends were cut back, 6 bases at V and 2 bases at J, with 11 bases in the middle. This CDR3 comprises 13 residues. CDR1 and CDR2 (germline): MDHEN, SYDVKM. Incomplete CDR3 DNA: TGTGCCAGCAGGAGGGGATCTACCTACGAG. Its protein product is CASRRGSTYE. In full, the CDR3 reads CASRRGSTYEQYF.

This clone showed up many times. The read terminates 3 residues before the CDR3 end, so the remaining end is supplied by the germline J gene. The V call is TRBV15, the J call TRBJ2-1; 8 bases match TRBD1. J was trimmed by 3 bases and V by 4 bases; bases with no gene match: 2. The CDR3 has 14 amino acids. The germline gives CDR1 LNHNV, CDR2 YYDKDF (reference sequence). The sequenced part of the CDR3 DNA is TGTGCCACCAGCACGGACAGGGACTACAATGAG. It encodes CATSTDRDYNE. The full CDR3 reads CATSTDRDYNEQFF. Full variable domain (outside the CDR3, taken from reference TRBV15 and TRBJ2-1): DAMVIQNPRYQVTQFGKPVTLSCSQTLNHNVMYWYQQKSSQAPKLLFHYYDKDFNNEADTPDNFQSRRPNTSFCFLDIRSPGLGDTAMYLCATSTDRDYNEQFFGPGTRLTVL.